A single sample is the source of the 8 T cell receptor beta chains below, sequenced in a study of shared T cell receptors in the human thymus. Libraries were prepared by immunoSEQ multiplex PCR; TCRdb keeps only in-frame clonotypes and omits some of them. This table holds some 700,000 clones, approximately 83% found once. This sample also belongs to another study, concerning human thymus T cells.

The sample consisted of thymocytes. Receptors were obtained from a girl in the first two years of life with a congenital heart defect.

The rearrangement links TRBV5-4 to TRBJ1-6; 7 nucleotides agree with TRBD1. Looked up from germline, CDR1 is SGHNT and CDR2 is YYREEE (reference sequence). Unmatched junction bases numbered 9, after V lost 3 bases and J lost 9 bases. The CDR3 sequence is 15 residues long. The CDR3 DNA reads as TGTGCCAGCAGCTGCTCCGGGACAGTGATTTCACCCCTCCACTTT. Translation: CASSCSGTVISPLHF.

CDR3 sequence: CATTQNRGSYNEQFF. DNA of the CDR3: TGCGCCACCACCCAAAACAGGGGATCCTACAATGAGCAGTTCTTC. The rearrangement joins TRBV5-1 to TRBJ2-1, with 7 positions matching TRBD1. The CDR3 extends over 15 amino acids. V dropped 9 bases and J dropped 1; count of bases not matched to a gene: 10. Germline V gives CDR1 SGHRS, CDR2 YFSETQ.

DNA of the CDR3: TGCGCCAGCAGCCAAAGCCGGACCGGGGGAACAGATACGCAGTATTTT. Residues: CASSQSRTGGTDTQYF. The gene calls are TRBV4-3 and TRBJ2-3; TRBD2 is a possible D gene (6 bases). V was cut by 2 bases and J by 3 bases, with 15 bases left in between. This CDR3 has 16 residues. CDR1 and CDR2 (germline): LGHNA, YSLEER.

The chain carries TRBV25-1 and TRBJ2-2; 10 nucleotides agree with TRBD1. CDR1 is MGHDK, CDR2 SYGVNS, per germline. The CDR3 spans 17 residues. The V segment lost 6 bases and the J segment 6 bases; nucleotides outside the gene matches: 13. CDR3 in amino acids: CASRASRRDRGSGELFF. The CDR3 coding sequence is TGTGCCAGCAGAGCAAGTAGGAGGGACAGGGGATCCGGGGAGCTGTTTTTT. The whole variable domain, remainder taken from reference TRBV25-1 and TRBJ2-2, is EADIYQTPRYLVIGTGKKITLECSQTMGHDKMYWYQQDPGMELHLIHYSYGVNSTEKGDLSSESTVSRIRTEHFPLTLESARPSHTSQYLCASRASRRDRGSGELFFGEGSRLTVL.

This chain connects TRBV7-6 to TRBJ1-6; unclear D gene. Germline V CDR1 and CDR2: SGHVS, FNYEAQ. The CDR3 is made up of 14 amino acids. V was clipped by 4 bases and J by 6 bases, with 10 bases between them. CDR3 amino acids: CASSSGLPNSPLHF. CDR3 coding DNA: TGTGCCAGCAGCTCCGGGTTGCCTAATTCACCCCTCCACTTT.

The rearrangement uses TRBV7-8 and TRBJ1-5; D gene uncertain. V lost 2 bases and J lost 3, with 8 bases in between. Germline V gives CDR1 SGHVS, CDR2 FQNEAQ. This CDR3 is 14 amino acids long. In DNA form, the CDR3 reads TGTGCCAGCAGCTTATGGGCCCACAATCAGCCCCAGCATTTT. Its protein is CASSLWAHNQPQHF. Using reference TRBV7-8 and TRBJ1-5 for the parts outside the CDR3, the full variable domain is GAGVSQSPRYKVAKRGQDVALRCDPISGHVSLFWYQQALGQGPEFLTYFQNEAQLDKSGLPSDRFFAERPEGSVSTLKIQRTQQEDSAVYLCASSLWAHNQPQHFGDGTRLSIL.

The chain couples TRBV5-6 to TRBJ2-3, with D possibly TRBD1 on 6 matching bases. V was cut by 0 bases and J by 0 bases, with 8 bases left in between. Germline CDR1 SGHDT, CDR2 YYEEEE. The CDR3 spans 15 residues. The CDR3 DNA is TGTGCCAGCAGCTTGGTGGACAGTAGCACAGATACGCAGTATTTT. It translates to CASSLVDSSTDTQYF.

This chain uses TRBV2 with TRBJ1-1; D gene unclear. This CDR3 spans 14 amino acids. Germline lookup yields CDR1 SNHLY and CDR2 FYNNEI. The V end lost 8 bases, the J end lost 0 bases, and 13 bases lay between the germline ends. The CDR3 sequence: CASGTAGLNTEAFF. In nucleotides, the CDR3 is TGTGCCAGCGGCACCGCAGGCCTGAACACTGAAGCTTTCTTT.